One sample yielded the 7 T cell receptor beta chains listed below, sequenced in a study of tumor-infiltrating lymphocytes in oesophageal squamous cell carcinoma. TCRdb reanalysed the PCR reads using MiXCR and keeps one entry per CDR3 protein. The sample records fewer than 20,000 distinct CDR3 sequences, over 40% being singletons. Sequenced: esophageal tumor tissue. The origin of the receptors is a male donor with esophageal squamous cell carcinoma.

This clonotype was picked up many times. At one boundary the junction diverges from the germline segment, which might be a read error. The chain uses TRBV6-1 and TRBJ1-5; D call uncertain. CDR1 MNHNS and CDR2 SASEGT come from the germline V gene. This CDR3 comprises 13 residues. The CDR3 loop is CASSETSDQPQHF. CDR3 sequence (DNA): TGTGCCAGCAGTGAAACTAGCGATCAGCCCCAGCATTTT.

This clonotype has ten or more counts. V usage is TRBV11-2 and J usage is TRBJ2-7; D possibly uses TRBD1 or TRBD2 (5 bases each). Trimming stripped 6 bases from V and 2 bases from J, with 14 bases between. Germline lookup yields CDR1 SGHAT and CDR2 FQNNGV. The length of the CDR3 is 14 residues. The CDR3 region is CASSFRRGAYEQYF. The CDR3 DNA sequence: TGTGCCAGCAGTTTTCGCCGAGGGGCCTACGAGCAGTACTTC.

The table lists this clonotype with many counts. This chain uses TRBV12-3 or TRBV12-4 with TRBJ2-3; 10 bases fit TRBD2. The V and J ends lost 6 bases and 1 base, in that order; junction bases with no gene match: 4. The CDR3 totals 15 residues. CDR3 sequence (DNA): TGTGCCAGCAGATTCCTAGCGGGGGGCACAGATACGCAGTATTTT. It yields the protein CASRFLAGGTDTQYF.

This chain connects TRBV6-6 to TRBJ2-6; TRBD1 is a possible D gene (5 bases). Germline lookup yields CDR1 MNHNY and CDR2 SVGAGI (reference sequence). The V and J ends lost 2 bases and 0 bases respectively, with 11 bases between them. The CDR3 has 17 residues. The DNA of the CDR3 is TGTGCCAGCAGTTACATTCAGGGCTCCTCTGGGGCCAACGTCCTGACTTTC. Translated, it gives CASSYIQGSSGANVLTF.

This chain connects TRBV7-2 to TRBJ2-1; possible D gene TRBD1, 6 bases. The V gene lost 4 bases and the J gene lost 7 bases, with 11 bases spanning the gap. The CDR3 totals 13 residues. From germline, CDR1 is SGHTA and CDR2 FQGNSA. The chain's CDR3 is CASSSRGINEQFF. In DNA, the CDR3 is TGTGCCAGCAGCTCTAGGGGGATAAATGAGCAGTTCTTC. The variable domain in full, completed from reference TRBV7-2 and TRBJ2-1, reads GAGVSQSPSNKVTEKGKDVELRCDPISGHTALYWYRQSLGQGLEFLIYFQGNSAPDKSGLPSDRFSAERTGGSVSTLTIQRTQQEDSAVYLCASSSRGINEQFFGPGTRLTVL.

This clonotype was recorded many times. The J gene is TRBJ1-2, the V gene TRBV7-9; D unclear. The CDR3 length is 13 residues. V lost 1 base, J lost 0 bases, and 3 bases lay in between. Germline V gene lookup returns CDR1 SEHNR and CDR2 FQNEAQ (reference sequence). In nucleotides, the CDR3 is TGTGCCAGCAGCTTAGGGGCTAACTATGGCTACACCTTC. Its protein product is CASSLGANYGYTF.

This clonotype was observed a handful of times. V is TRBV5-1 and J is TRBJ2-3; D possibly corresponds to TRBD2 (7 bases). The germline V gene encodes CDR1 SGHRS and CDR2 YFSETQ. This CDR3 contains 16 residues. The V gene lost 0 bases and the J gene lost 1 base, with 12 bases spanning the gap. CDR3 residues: CASSLVMGGRTDTQYF. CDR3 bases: TGCGCCAGCAGCTTGGTTATGGGGGGGCGCACAGATACGCAGTATTTT.